This is a list of T cell receptor beta chains from one sample in a study of identical twins. TCRdb reanalysed the 5' RACE reads using MiXCR and keeps one entry per CDR3 protein. The sample carries approximately 280,000 distinct CDR3 sequences, around 8.8% recorded once. Another study also made use of these data, one on yellow fever vaccine responses in identical twins.

The material sequenced was memory (CD45RO+) T cells sorted from blood. These receptors were obtained from a woman between 18 and 29 years old in good health. The CDR3 runs from the conserved cysteine through the conserved F or W. A D gene is named only where the DNA matches it firmly. Clone sizes are given selectively: once, few, many, or a class where the clone is expanded.

DNA: TGTGCCAGCAGCTGGTCCGGGACTAGCGGGAGTGGGGAGCAGTACTTC; CDR3: CASSWSGTSGSGEQYF; J: TRBJ2-7; size: .; V: TRBV5-6; D: TRBD2
DNA: TGTGCCAGCAGCCAAGATGGCCGACTAGCGGGAGGGCCTTATAGCACAGATACGCAGTATTTT; CDR3: CASSQDGRLAGGPYSTDTQYF; J: TRBJ2-3; size: many; V: TRBV3-1; D: TRBD2
DNA: TGCGCCAGCAGCTATAAACCAGGGGCCAGCTCCTACAATGAGCAGTTCTTC; CDR3: CASSYKPGASSYNEQFF; J: TRBJ2-1; size: many; V: TRBV5-1; D: .
DNA: TGCAGCACACAACAGGGGGCCACCGGGGAGCTGTTTTTT; CDR3: CSTQQGATGELFF; J: TRBJ2-2; size: .; V: TRBV20-1; D: TRBD1
DNA: TGTGCCAGCAGTTTCGGTGGGGTTTGGGATTCACCCCTCCACTTT; CDR3: CASSFGGVWDSPLHF; J: TRBJ1-6; size: .; V: TRBV28; D: .
DNA: TGCAGTGCTAGAGACCTACAGGGTTCGGGCAATGAGCAGTTCTTC; CDR3: CSARDLQGSGNEQFF; J: TRBJ2-1; size: few; V: TRBV20-1; D: .
DNA: TGTGCCAGCAGCCGTAGCGGGAGGGGAAGGGAGACCCAGTACTTC; CDR3: CASSRSGRGRETQYF; J: TRBJ2-5; size: many; V: TRBV12-3/TRBV12-4; D: TRBD2
DNA: TGCGCCAGCAGCTTCGCCCTAGGACGGGGCTCCTACAATGAGCAGTTCTTC; CDR3: CASSFALGRGSYNEQFF; J: TRBJ2-1; size: many; V: TRBV5-1; D: .
DNA: TGCAGTGCCAGGATGGGACAGGGGTACGAAAAACTGTTTTTT; CDR3: CSARMGQGYEKLFF; J: TRBJ1-4; size: .; V: TRBV20-1; D: TRBD1
DNA: TGCAGTGCCCTCGAGGGGACTACTCTGAGGTGGTTCTTC; CDR3: CSALEGTTLRWFF; J: TRBJ2-1; size: many; V: TRBV20-1; D: TRBD2
DNA: TGTGCCAGCAGCAGGAGACAGGGAAGCTCCTACAATGAGCAGTTCTTC; CDR3: CASSRRQGSSYNEQFF; J: TRBJ2-1; size: few; V: TRBV9; D: TRBD1